The 16 T cell receptor beta chains below come from one sample, sequenced in a study of cytomegalovirus exposure and HLA in healthy donors. The study ran its PCR with 60 Vbeta and 13 Jbeta primers. This table comes from immunoSEQ multiplex PCR, and its TCRdb copy is limited to in-frame clones, with some not included. Of some 150,000 clones detected, around 82% appear once; the ten largest clones hold around 1.5%. The sample comprised PBMCs. These receptor sequences come from a male donor in good health and CMV-seronegative.

The rearrangement uses TRBV29-1 and TRBJ1-2, with unresolved D. The CDR3 loop spans 13 amino acids. Germline V gene sequence: CDR1 SQVTM, CDR2 ANQGSEA. V lost 3 bases to trimming and J lost 8 bases, with 16 bases between them. CDR3: CSVDSLGREGYTF. The CDR3 DNA reads TGCAGCGTTGACAGCTTAGGCCGGGAAGGCTACACCTTC. The full variable domain, with the rest looked up from reference TRBV29-1 and TRBJ1-2, is SAVISQKPSRDICQRGTSLTIQCQVDSQVTMMFWYRQQPGQSLTLIATANQGSEATYESGFVIDKFPISRPNLTFSTLTVSNMSPEDSSIYLCSVDSLGREGYTFGSGTRLTVV.

The chain uses TRBV14 and TRBJ2-1; 10 nucleotides agree with TRBD2. CDR1 and CDR2 from the germline V gene are SGHDN and FVKESK. CDR3 length equals 17 residues. V lost 1 base and J lost 4; bases outside the gene matches: 7. The CDR3 DNA follows: TGTGCCAGCAGCCAAGTTCAACTAGCGGGGACATACAATGAGCAGTTCTTC. Translation gives CASSQVQLAGTYNEQFF.

CDR3 nucleotides: TGTGCCACCAGCGGAGGACTAGCGGGAGTCGCTAGCACAGATACGCAGTATTTT. The encoded protein is CATSGGLAGVASTDTQYF. The chain carries TRBV15 and TRBJ2-3, with 13 bases aligning to TRBD2. The CDR3 has 18 residues. V was pared by 5 bases and J by 0 bases, with 8 bases of the junction left unmatched. CDR1 is LNHNV, CDR2 YYDKDF, per germline (reference sequence).

As concerns this clone: Germline and junction disagree at one end, which may indicate a read error. The rearrangement links TRBV7-9 to TRBJ2-5, with 11 bases identical to TRBD2. Germline V gives CDR1 SEHNR, CDR2 FQNEAQ (reference sequence). The CDR3 loop spans 18 amino acids. CDR3 nucleotide sequence: TGTTCCAGCAGCCGAAGGACCTTGACTAGCGGGGACCAAGAGACCCAGTACTTC. Translated: CSSSRRTLTSGDQETQYF. The complete variable domain, with remaining parts taken from reference TRBV7-9 and TRBJ2-5, reads DTGVSQNPRHKITKRGQNVTFRCDPISEHNRLYWYRQTLGQGPEFLTYFQNEAQLEKSRLLSDRFSAERPKGSFSTLEIQRTEQGDSAMYLCSSSRRTLTSGDQETQYFGPGTRLLVL.

The rearrangement uses TRBV14 and TRBJ2-3; D is unclear. Germline V gene sequence: CDR1 SGHDN, CDR2 FVKESK. V was clipped by 1 base and J by 0 bases, with 8 bases between them. The CDR3 sequence is 15 residues long. CDR3 DNA: TGTGCCAGCAGCCAAGCCCTAGGAAGCACAGATACGCAGTATTTT. Encoded protein: CASSQALGSTDTQYF. Using reference TRBV14 and TRBJ2-3 for the parts outside the CDR3, the full variable domain is EAGVTQFPSHSVIEKGQTVTLRCDPISGHDNLYWYRRVMGKEIKFLLHFVKESKQDESGMPNNRFLAERTGGTYSTLKVQPAELEDSGVYFCASSQALGSTDTQYFGPGTRLTVL.

The CDR3, as DNA: TGTGCCAGCAGCCCCGGGGTCCCAGGGGCTATCAATCAGCCCCAGCATTTT. It translates to CASSPGVPGAINQPQHF. The V gene is TRBV5-4, the J gene TRBJ1-5; the D gene is possibly TRBD1 (6 bases). Germline CDR1 SGHNT, CDR2 YYREEE (reference sequence). The CDR3 loop spans 17 amino acids. The germline V and J ends were trimmed by 4 bases and 3 bases, with 20 bases remaining between them.

This sequence joins TRBV4-2 and TRBJ1-5; 8 nucleotides agree with TRBD1. The ends lost 8 bases at V and 4 bases at J; junction bases unmatched: 10. Germline V lookup: CDR1 LGHNA, CDR2 YNFKEQ. The CDR3 extends over 15 amino acids. This CDR3 reads CASDPGTGNNQPQHF. As DNA, the CDR3 is TGTGCCAGCGACCCCGGGACAGGTAATAATCAGCCCCAGCATTTT.

This chain links TRBV13 with TRBJ2-4; D is possibly TRBD2 (6 bases). The CDR3 runs to 15 residues. Trimming removed 7 bases from V and 5 bases from J, with 18 bases in between. Germline values: CDR1 PRHDT, CDR2 FYEKMQ (reference sequence). The DNA of the CDR3 is TGTGCCAGCACCAAGTCGCGGGGCCCCCAAAACATTCAGTACTTC. Amino acid sequence: CASTKSRGPQNIQYF.

The chain recombines TRBV10-1 with TRBJ2-2; TRBD2 agrees at 14 bases. V shed 4 bases and J 6 bases; nucleotides not matched to a gene: 4. CDR1 is WNHNN, CDR2 SYGVQD, per germline (reference sequence). This CDR3 spans 16 amino acids. CDR3 region: CASSAGTSGSPGELFF. For the CDR3, the DNA is TGCGCCAGCAGTGCTGGGACTAGCGGGAGCCCCGGGGAGCTGTTTTTT.

The rearrangement uses TRBV28 and TRBJ2-7, with 10 bases identical to TRBD1. The CDR3 totals 15 residues. The ends lost 7 bases at V and 5 bases at J; junction bases unmatched: 11. Germline V gene lookup returns CDR1 MDHEN and CDR2 SYDVKM. The CDR3 loop reads CASTPRDRGFHEQYF. The CDR3 DNA sequence: TGTGCCAGCACCCCCCGGGACAGGGGTTTCCACGAGCAGTACTTC.

In its sample, this clone was seen once. The V call is TRBV9, the J call TRBJ2-1; 10 bases align to TRBD2. CDR1 SGDLS and CDR2 YYNGEE come from the germline V gene. Losses at the gene ends were 0 bases for V and 4 bases for J; bases not matched to a gene: 10. The CDR3 contains 18 residues. CDR3 sequence reads: CASSVGLAGERVYNEQFF. The CDR3 nucleotides are TGTGCCAGCAGCGTAGGGCTAGCGGGAGAAAGGGTTTACAATGAGCAGTTCTTC. Filled out from reference TRBV9 and TRBJ2-1, the complete variable domain reads DSGVTQTPKHLITATGQRVTLRCSPRSGDLSVYWYQQSLDQGLQFLIQYYNGEERAKGNILERFSAQQFPDLHSELNLSSLELGDSALYFCASSVGLAGERVYNEQFFGPGTRLTVL.

The rearrangement joins TRBV5-1 to TRBJ2-1; D ambiguous. The ends were cut back, 0 bases at V and 5 bases at J, with 9 bases in the middle. The CDR3 runs to 14 residues. Looked up from germline, CDR1 is SGHRS and CDR2 is YFSETQ. CDR3 sequence: CASSLGGNNNEQFF. CDR3 coding DNA: TGCGCCAGCAGCTTGGGCGGTAACAACAATGAGCAGTTCTTC.

V is TRBV7-2 and J is TRBJ2-1; 12 bases match TRBD2. This CDR3 is built from 15 residues. The germline V gene encodes CDR1 SGHTA and CDR2 FQGNSA. Germline trimming cut 4 bases from V and 3 bases from J; bases unmatched to any gene: 1. DNA for the CDR3: TGTGCCAGCAGCTGGACTAGCGGGAACTACAATGAGCAGTTCTTC. It encodes CASSWTSGNYNEQFF.

The rearrangement links TRBV4-2 to TRBJ2-6; D possibly corresponds to TRBD2 (5 bases). The V gene lost 8 bases and the J gene lost 4 bases, with 21 bases spanning the gap. Germline CDR1 LGHNA, CDR2 YNFKEQ. This CDR3 spans 17 amino acids. This CDR3 reads CASGGRGSKEGANVLTF. Written as DNA, the CDR3 is TGTGCCAGCGGAGGACGGGGTAGCAAGGAGGGGGCCAACGTCCTGACTTTC.

The V call is TRBV6-1, the J call TRBJ1-1; 7 bases line up with TRBD1. The ends lost 6 bases at V and 0 bases at J; junction bases unmatched: 4. This CDR3 is 14 amino acids long. Germline V gene data show CDR1 as MNHNS and CDR2 as SASEGT. The CDR3 sequence is CASRRDSMNTEAFF. The CDR3 coding sequence is TGTGCCAGCAGGAGGGACAGTATGAACACTGAAGCTTTCTTT.

This clone was counted once. The V call is TRBV5-1, the J call TRBJ2-7, with no clear D. Germline V gene data show CDR1 as SGHRS and CDR2 as YFSETQ. The CDR3 is made up of 14 amino acids. V was trimmed by 0 bases and J by 3 bases, leaving 10 bases between them. This chain's CDR3 is CASSLGATVYEQYF. The CDR3 coding sequence is TGCGCCAGCAGCTTGGGTGCAACTGTCTACGAGCAGTACTTC.